Listed below are T cell receptor beta chains from one sample, sequenced in a study of response to subunit inactivated influenza vaccine. MiXCR was run by TCRdb on the RT-PCR reads, yielding one entry per CDR3 protein. The sample has around 200,000 distinct CDR3 sequences, more than 10% seen once. The sample also formed part of further work on T cells expressing NK-cell markers.

The sequenced sample was CD8+ T cells sorted from PBMCs, obtained 12 days after vaccination. The receptors come from a man in his forties or fifties who received an inactivated influenza vaccine. CDR3s include the opening cysteine and the closing phenylalanine or tryptophan. D genes are given only for firm matches. Clone size is shown for a subset of rows, as once, few, many or a class of expanded clone.

16	TRBD2	few	TRBV27	TRBJ2-1	TGTGCCAGCAGTTTACTAAGCGGGGATGGAAGCAATGAGCAGTTCTTC	CASSLLSGDGSNEQFF
14	.	.	TRBV5-1	TRBJ1-1	TGCGCCAGCAGCTGGGACAAGCCGAACACTGAAGCTTTCTTT	CASSWDKPNTEAFF
14	.	many	TRBV20-1	TRBJ2-1	TGCAGTGCTAGAGATAGGACAGTCTCCAATGAGCAGTTCTTC	CSARDRTVSNEQFF
13	TRBD1	.	TRBV11-3	TRBJ2-2	TGTGCCAGTTCGGACAGGATTACCGGGGAGCTGTTTTTT	CASSDRITGELFF
15	TRBD2	few	TRBV20-1	TRBJ2-7	TGCAGTGCTCTTCCTCTAGCGGGAATAAACTACGAGCAGTACTTC	CSALPLAGINYEQYF
14	.	many	TRBV5-1	TRBJ2-7	TGCGCCAGCAGCTTATCTGGGGACACTTACGAGCAGTACTTC	CASSLSGDTYEQYF
13	.	many	TRBV7-2	TRBJ1-6	TGTGCCAGCAGCTTTTTGTCCGATTCACCCCTCCACTTT	CASSFLSDSPLHF
15	.	few	TRBV2	TRBJ2-6	TGTGCCAGCCCTGACAGACGCTCTGGGGCCAACGTCCTGACTTTC	CASPDRRSGANVLTF
15	.	few	TRBV5-1	TRBJ2-5	TGCGCCAGCAGCTTTGTTGTACCCACAGGGGAGACCCAGTACTTC	CASSFVVPTGETQYF
16	.	few	TRBV19	TRBJ2-1	TGTGCCAGTAGTATATTGGTGGGGACAACATACAATGAGCAGTTCTTC	CASSILVGTTYNEQFF
11	.	.	TRBV7-9	TRBJ1-2	TGTGCCATTTTAGACGGTGCTGGCTACACCTTC	CAILDGAGYTF
13	.	few	TRBV12-3/TRBV12-4	TRBJ2-3	TGTGCCAGCACCAACCTACTAGGGGATACGCAGTATTTT	CASTNLLGDTQYF
16	.	few	TRBV7-9	TRBJ2-7	TGTGCCAGCAGCTTAGCTTCGGGAGCTAGCTCCTACGAGCAGTACTTC	CASSLASGASSYEQYF
15	TRBD2	few	TRBV7-9	TRBJ2-7	TGTGCCAGCAGCTCCCCCGGGACTAGCCTTAGTGAGCAGTACTTC	CASSSPGTSLSEQYF
12	.	once	TRBV7-6	TRBJ2-7	TGTGCCAGCAGCTTCAGACCGGGCGAGCAGTACTTC	CASSFRPGEQYF
16	TRBD1	.	TRBV7-9	TRBJ1-1	TGTGCCAGCAGCTTAAACAGGGGGCATCCGGACACTGAAGCTTTCTTT	CASSLNRGHPDTEAFF